The 21 T cell receptor beta chains in this list originate from one sample, sequenced in a study of identical twins. TCRdb reprocessed the 5' RACE reads via MiXCR and lists one record per CDR3 protein. The data hold 650,000 to 750,000 distinct CDR3 sequences, with about 20% observed a single time. This same sample was also taken into another study, of T cells expressing NK-cell markers.

Material: PBMCs. The receptors shown here come from a woman younger than 35 in good health.

This clonotype was recorded a few times. This chain connects TRBV12-3 or TRBV12-4 to TRBJ2-1, with D unclear. This CDR3 is built from 13 residues. Trimming cost V 3 bases and J 5 bases, with 8 bases left between them. CDR3 in DNA: TGTGCCAGCAGTTTCTCCCAAAACAATGAGCAGTTCTTC. Residues: CASSFSQNNEQFF.

This clonotype has just a few counts. A read error may account for a junction end that differs from germline. J is TRBJ2-1 and V is TRBV6-5; 11 nucleotides line up with TRBD2. Germline V gene data show CDR1 as MNHEY and CDR2 as SVGAGI. The CDR3 sequence is 17 residues long. CDR3 DNA: TGTGCCATCAGTTACGGGACTAGCGGAACCTCCTACAATGAGCAGTTCTTC. Translated: CAISYGTSGTSYNEQFF.

The chain links TRBV7-8 to TRBJ2-7; TRBD2 might be the D (5 bases). CDR1 and CDR2 from the germline V gene are SGHVS and FQNEAQ. The ends were cut back, 4 bases at V and 3 bases at J, with 13 bases in the middle. The CDR3 contains 14 residues. CDR3 loop: CASSSPRRDYEQYF. DNA of the CDR3: TGTGCCAGCAGCTCCCCCCGCCGGGACTACGAGCAGTACTTC.

This sequence joins TRBV6-5 and TRBJ2-3; D is unresolved. CDR3 length equals 15 residues. Germline-derived CDR1 and CDR2 are MNHEY and SVGAGI. The ends were cut back, 1 base at V and 2 bases at J, with 10 bases in the middle. The CDR3 sequence: CASSYYSPDTDTQYF. The CDR3 nucleotides are TGTGCCAGCAGTTACTACTCCCCCGACACAGATACGCAGTATTTT.

The chain couples TRBV7-2 to TRBJ2-4; 7 bases map to TRBD2. The germline V gene encodes CDR1 SGHTA and CDR2 FQGNSA. With 5 bases clipped from V and 1 base from J, the junction kept 8 bases outside the gene matches. The CDR3 spans 16 residues. CDR3: CASSPQAGRAKNIQYF. The CDR3 nucleotides read TGTGCCAGCAGCCCCCAAGCGGGAAGGGCCAAAAACATTCAGTACTTC. The full variable domain, with the rest looked up from reference TRBV7-2 and TRBJ2-4, is GAGVSQSPSNKVTEKGKDVELRCDPISGHTALYWYRQSLGQGLEFLIYFQGNSAPDKSGLPSDRFSAERTGGSVSTLTIQRTQQEDSAVYLCASSPQAGRAKNIQYFGAGTRLSVL.

This clonotype was detected only a few times. V gene TRBV11-2 combines with J gene TRBJ2-7; unclear D gene. CDR1 SGHAT and CDR2 FQNNGV come from the germline V gene. This CDR3 comprises 15 residues. Trimming took off 0 bases at V and 0 bases at J, with 9 bases between the two ends. CDR3 amino acids: CASSLDHGDSYEQYF. The CDR3, as DNA: TGTGCCAGCAGCTTAGATCACGGTGACTCCTACGAGCAGTACTTC.

This chain joins TRBV14 and TRBJ2-7; D not certain. This CDR3 is built from 12 residues. In germline, CDR1 is SGHDN, CDR2 FVKESK. Trimming took 4 bases from V and 3 from J, leaving 7 bases between them. CDR3 residues: CASSPYDYEQYF. The CDR3 DNA reads TGTGCCAGCAGCCCCTACGACTACGAGCAGTACTTC.

This chain joins TRBV28 and TRBJ2-1, with 9 positions matching TRBD2. V lost 7 bases to trimming and J lost 4 bases; unmatched junction nucleotides: 5. This CDR3 contains 14 residues. Per germline, CDR1 MDHEN and CDR2 SYDVKM. CDR3 residues: CASKTSGGYNEQFF. The CDR3 DNA follows: TGTGCCAGCAAGACTAGCGGAGGATACAATGAGCAGTTCTTC. Complete variable domain (other parts from reference TRBV28 and TRBJ2-1): DVKVTQSSRYLVKRTGEKVFLECVQDMDHENMFWYRQDPGLGLRLIYFSYDVKMKEKGDIPEGYSVSREKKERFSLILESASTNQTSMYLCASKTSGGYNEQFFGPGTRLTVL.

The gene calls are TRBV3-1 and TRBJ2-2; 8 bases fit TRBD2. This CDR3 spans 17 amino acids. From germline, CDR1 is LGHDT and CDR2 YNNKEL (reference sequence). The V gene end was trimmed by 1 base and the J gene end by 6 bases; junction bases not matched to a gene: 10. The DNA of the CDR3 is TGTGCCAGCAGCCAAGCGGTGACTAGCGCCCCCCCCGGGGAGCTGTTTTTT. The encoded protein is CASSQAVTSAPPGELFF.

The rearrangement uses TRBV20-1 and TRBJ2-7, with D possibly TRBD2 on 5 matching bases. This CDR3 has 14 residues. Trimming took 1 base from V and 5 from J, leaving 15 bases between them. Germline lookup yields CDR1 DFQATT and CDR2 SNEGSKA (reference sequence). DNA of the CDR3: TGCAGTGCTAGAGGTGGGGAGAGCTGGGACGAGCAGTACTTC. As protein: CSARGGESWDEQYF.

This clonotype was picked up a small number of times. The chain employs TRBV12-3 or TRBV12-4 and TRBJ1-4, with D possibly being TRBD1 (5 bases). This CDR3 is 15 amino acids long. Trimming stripped 3 bases from V and 1 base from J, with 9 bases between. CDR3 loop: CASSLGQGTNEKLFF. Written as DNA, the CDR3 is TGTGCCAGCAGTTTGGGGCAGGGAACTAATGAAAAACTGTTTTTT.

The genes are TRBV7-9 and TRBJ2-2, with D uncertain. Trimming shortened V by 0 bases and J by 6 bases, and 5 bases separated the two germline ends. Germline CDR1 is SEHNR and CDR2 is FQNEAQ (reference sequence). CDR3 length: 13 amino acids. The CDR3 region has the DNA TGTGCCAGCAGCTTAGCGGGTCCCGGGGAGCTGTTTTTT. Amino acid sequence: CASSLAGPGELFF.

This clonotype was recorded many times. The V gene is TRBV12-3 or TRBV12-4, the J gene TRBJ1-1; D remains unclear. The CDR3 has 11 residues. V shed 6 bases and J shed 1 base, with 3 bases lying between them. Here the CDR3 reads CASRQNTEAFF. The CDR3 DNA sequence: TGTGCCAGCAGGCAGAACACTGAAGCTTTCTTT.

The rearrangement uses TRBV9 and TRBJ1-1; 11 nucleotides align to TRBD1. The CDR3 length is 16 residues. Germline V gene sequence: CDR1 SGDLS, CDR2 YYNGEE. Trimming at V came to 5 bases and at J to 4 bases, leaving 10 bases not matched to a gene. The CDR3 nucleotides read TGTGCCAGCAGTGCCGTGGGGACAGGGGGTTCCACTGAAGCTTTCTTT. Encoded protein: CASSAVGTGGSTEAFF.

This clonotype came up a few times. The genes are TRBV7-9 and TRBJ2-5, with TRBD2 as a possible D gene (6 bases). Germline lookup yields CDR1 SEHNR and CDR2 FQNEAQ (reference sequence). V was pared by 5 bases and J by 13 bases, with 20 bases between. This CDR3 comprises 13 residues. In DNA form, the CDR3 reads TGTGCCAGCAGCCCCGGACTAAACCGCCCCTCGTACTTC. This encodes CASSPGLNRPSYF.

This clonotype has more than one count but fewer than ten. The genes are TRBV20-1 and TRBJ2-1; D is ambiguous. The germline gives CDR1 DFQATT, CDR2 SNEGSKA (reference sequence). V lost 1 base, J lost 8 bases, and 9 bases lay in between. The CDR3 is 12 amino acids. The CDR3 nucleotides are TGCAGTGCTAGAGTTCAGACGGATGAGCAGTTCTTC. It codes for CSARVQTDEQFF.

This clonotype turned up a few times. The chain carries TRBV9 and TRBJ1-4, with a weak D call TRBD1 (5 bases). The CDR3 is 16 residues long. In germline, CDR1 is SGDLS, CDR2 YYNGEE. V was trimmed by 4 bases and J by 8 bases, leaving 21 bases between them. In nucleotides, the CDR3 is TGTGCCAGCAGCCCCGACTCCTCCCGGGGCATGGAAAAACTGTTTTTT. Translating it yields CASSPDSSRGMEKLFF.

The chain is built from TRBV29-1 and TRBJ1-1; D remains unclear. CDR3 length: 11 residues. The germline V and J ends were trimmed by 1 base and 4 bases, with 4 bases remaining between them. Germline V CDR1 and CDR2: SQVTM, ANQGSEA. The DNA for the CDR3 is TGCAGCGTTGAAGGGGGCACTGAAGCTTTCTTT. This codes for CSVEGGTEAFF.

The V gene is TRBV9, the J gene TRBJ2-4; no firm D call. CDR1 SGDLS and CDR2 YYNGEE come from the germline V gene. This CDR3 region has 14 residues. Trimming removed 0 bases at V and 2 bases at J, with 6 bases between. Here the CDR3 reads CASSVDSSKNIQYF. DNA of the CDR3: TGTGCCAGCAGCGTAGACAGTTCCAAAAACATTCAGTACTTC.

V gene TRBV24-1 combines with J gene TRBJ2-3; possible D gene TRBD1, 6 bases. The CDR3 is 13 residues long. Germline V CDR1 and CDR2: KGHDR, SFDVKD. V lost 5 bases, J lost 2 bases, and 7 bases lay in between. CDR3 loop: CATSGGHTDTQYF. The CDR3 DNA sequence: TGTGCCACCAGTGGGGGGCACACAGATACGCAGTATTTT.

V gene TRBV20-1 combines with J gene TRBJ2-3; D not certain. CDR1 and CDR2 from the germline V gene are DFQATT and SNEGSKA (reference sequence). The CDR3 is made up of 11 amino acids. V dropped 6 bases and J dropped 10 bases, with 14 bases sitting between them. As DNA, the CDR3 is TGCAGTGCGCAGAGAGATAGGGCGCAGTATTTT. The encoded protein is CSAQRDRAQYF.